This T cell receptor beta chain came from a study of blood T cell repertoires in COVID-19. CDR1 is MNHEY and CDR2 is SMNVEV in the germline V gene (reference sequence). The CDR3 is 19 residues long. V gave up 6 bases and J gave up 2 bases; unmatched junction bases: 11. TCRdb's copy holds only in-frame clones and misses some; the assay was immunoSEQ multiplex PCR. The sample lists around 260,000 clones, roughly nine tenths seen once, with 0.85% to 1% in the top ten. The chain uses TRBV27 and TRBJ2-3; 16 bases are shared with TRBD2. Specimen: peripheral blood. The clonotype was recovered from a woman between 40 and 55 years old who had recovered from COVID-19. In DNA form, the CDR3 reads TGTGCCAGCAGCAAAACCGGGACTAGCGGGAGGGTCGTCACAGATACGCAGTATTTT. This encodes CASSKTGTSGRVVTDTQYF.